This T cell receptor beta chain is drawn from a study of blood T cells in healthy people across ages. The length of the CDR3 is 17 residues. CDR1 and CDR2 (germline): MNHEY, SVGAGI. The sample providers were healthy Caucasian people from Russia, aged roughly 6 to 95. This clonotype was picked up a small number of times. Its target is unknown. The junction shows a germline mismatch at one end, possibly a read error. Study-level findings and limits: Aged donors had fewer naive CD4+ cells and lower diversity than long-lived donors.

Alongside a J-beta primer mix, a sample-barcoded 5' primer served in a second PCR lasting about 7 to 12 cycles. Via MiXCR, TCRdb re-called the 5' RACE reads, giving one row per CDR3 protein. Among 550,000 to 600,000 distinct CDR3 sequences listed, approximately 25% were seen once. The receptor comes from a woman in her 70s in good health. The chain uses TRBV6-5 and TRBJ1-5; TRBD1 might be the D (6 bases). What was sequenced was blood. In nucleotides, the CDR3 is TGTGCCAGCAGTTTCCCTTCGGGGGGCTCCCCTAATCAGCCCCAGCACTTT. Encoded protein: CASSFPSGGSPNQPQHF.